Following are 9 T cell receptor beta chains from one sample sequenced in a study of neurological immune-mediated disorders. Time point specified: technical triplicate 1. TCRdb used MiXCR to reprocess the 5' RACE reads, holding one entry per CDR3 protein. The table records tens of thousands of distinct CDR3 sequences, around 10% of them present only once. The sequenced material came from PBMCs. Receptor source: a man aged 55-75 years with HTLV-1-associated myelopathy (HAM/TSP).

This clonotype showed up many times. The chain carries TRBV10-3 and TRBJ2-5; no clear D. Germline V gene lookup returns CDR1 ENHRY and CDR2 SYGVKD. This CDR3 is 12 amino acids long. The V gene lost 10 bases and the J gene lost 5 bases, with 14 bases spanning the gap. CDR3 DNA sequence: TGTGCCACTTCGTCCTCATCGGAGACCCAGTACTTC. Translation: CATSSSSETQYF.

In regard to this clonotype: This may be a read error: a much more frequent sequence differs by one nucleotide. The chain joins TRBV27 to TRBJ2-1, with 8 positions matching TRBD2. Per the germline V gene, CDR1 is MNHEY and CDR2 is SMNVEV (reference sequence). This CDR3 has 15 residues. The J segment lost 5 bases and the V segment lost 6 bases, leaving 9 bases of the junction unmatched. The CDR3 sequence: CASSRRLASDNEQFF. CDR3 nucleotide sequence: TGTGCCAGCAGCCGGCGACTAGCGTCCGACAATGAGCAGTTCTTC.

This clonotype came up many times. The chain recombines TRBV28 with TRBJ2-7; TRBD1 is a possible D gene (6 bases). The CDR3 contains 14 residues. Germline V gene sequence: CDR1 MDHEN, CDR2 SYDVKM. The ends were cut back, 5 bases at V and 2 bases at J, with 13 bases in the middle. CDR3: CASSGTQEPYEQYF. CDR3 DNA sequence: TGTGCCAGCAGTGGGACACAGGAACCCTACGAGCAGTACTTC.

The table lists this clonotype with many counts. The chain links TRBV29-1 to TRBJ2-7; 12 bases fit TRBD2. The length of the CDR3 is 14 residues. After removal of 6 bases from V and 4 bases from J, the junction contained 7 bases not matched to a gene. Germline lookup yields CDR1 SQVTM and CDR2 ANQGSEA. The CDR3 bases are TGCAGCGTCCGCAGACTAGCGGGAGATTACGAGCAGTACTTC. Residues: CSVRRLAGDYEQYF.

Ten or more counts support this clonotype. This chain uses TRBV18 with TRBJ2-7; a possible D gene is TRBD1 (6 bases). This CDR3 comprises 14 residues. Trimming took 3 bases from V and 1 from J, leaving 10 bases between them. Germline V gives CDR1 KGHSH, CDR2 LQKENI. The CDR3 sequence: CASSPPDSSYEQYF. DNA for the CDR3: TGTGCCAGCTCACCCCCGGACAGTTCCTACGAGCAGTACTTC.

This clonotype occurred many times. CDR3 nucleotides: TGCAGTGCTCGAGTACCCGGGAGGACCATAGATACGCAGTATTTT. This gives the protein CSARVPGRTIDTQYF. The V call is TRBV20-1, the J call TRBJ2-3, with 7 bases that match TRBD2. The V segment lost 5 bases and the J segment 5 bases; nucleotides outside the gene matches: 13. Germline V lookup: CDR1 DFQATT, CDR2 SNEGSKA (reference sequence). The CDR3 length is 15 residues.

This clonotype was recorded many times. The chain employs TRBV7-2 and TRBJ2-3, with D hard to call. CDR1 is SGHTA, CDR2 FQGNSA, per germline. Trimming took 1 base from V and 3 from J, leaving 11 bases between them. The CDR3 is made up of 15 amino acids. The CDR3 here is CASSLGASRTDTQYF. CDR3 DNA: TGTGCCAGCAGCTTAGGGGCTAGTAGAACAGATACGCAGTATTTT.

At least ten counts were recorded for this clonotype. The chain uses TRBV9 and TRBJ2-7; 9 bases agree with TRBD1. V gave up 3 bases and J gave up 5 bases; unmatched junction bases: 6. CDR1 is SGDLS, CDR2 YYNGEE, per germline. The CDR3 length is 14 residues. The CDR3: CASSEGQGLNEQYF. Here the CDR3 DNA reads TGTGCCAGCAGCGAGGGACAGGGTCTGAACGAGCAGTACTTC.

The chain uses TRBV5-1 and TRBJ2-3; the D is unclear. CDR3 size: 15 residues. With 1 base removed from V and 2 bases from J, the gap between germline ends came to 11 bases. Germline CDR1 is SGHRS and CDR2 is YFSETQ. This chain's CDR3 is CASSLRQEFTDTQYF. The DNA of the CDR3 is TGCGCCAGCAGCTTGCGGCAGGAGTTCACAGATACGCAGTATTTT.